The next 30 T cell receptor beta chains were all read from a single sample in a study of T cell repertoires in enteric fever (dated by TCRdb to the late 2010s). Sequencing was performed on an Illumina MiSeq. TCRdb applied fastp at Q25 and MiXCR to the public reads, then kept only in-frame beta chains. For every CDR3 protein sequence, its rows merge into one entry that carries the most common genes and DNA. The sample table records about 1,600 distinct CDR3 sequences; about a third of these occur just once. Jointly, the top ten make up approximately 18% of the sample. Specimen: CCR7- CD38- CD4+ T cells from PBMCs. The origin of the receptors is a human donor with Salmonella enteric fever, either typhoid or paratyphoid (not recorded which).

By share of the sample, this clonotype is large. This chain links TRBV5-1 with TRBJ2-7, with a possible D match to TRBD2 (6 bases). Germline V lookup: CDR1 SGHRS, CDR2 YFSETQ. Trimming pared 4 bases from V and 5 bases from J, leaving 16 bases between. CDR3 size: 14 residues. The CDR3 protein is CASSLSGHSNEQYF. The CDR3, as DNA: TGCGCCAGCAGCCTTAGCGGTCACAGCAACGAGCAGTACTTC.

The chain recombines TRBV5-1 with TRBJ2-7; TRBD2 aligns across 10 bases. With V trimmed by 3 bases and J by 2 bases, 5 bases remained unmatched. The CDR3 is made up of 15 amino acids. Looked up from germline, CDR1 is SGHRS and CDR2 is YFSETQ. DNA of the CDR3: TGCGCCAGCAGCTCATCGACTAGCGGGCCCTACGAGCAGTACTTC. Its translation is CASSSSTSGPYEQYF. The full variable domain, in which reference TRBV5-1 and TRBJ2-7 provide the parts outside the CDR3, is KAGVTQTPRYLIKTRGQQVTLSCSPISGHRSVSWYQQTPGQGLQFLFEYFSETQRNKGNFPGRFSGRQFSNSRSEMNVSTLELGDSALYLCASSSSTSGPYEQYFGPGTRLTVT.

A single count supports this clonotype. The V call is TRBV15, the J call TRBJ1-5, with TRBD1 identical over 7 bases. The germline CDR1 and CDR2 sequences are LNHNV and YYDKDF (reference sequence). This CDR3 spans 15 amino acids. Unmatched junction bases numbered 9, after V lost 3 bases and J lost 7 bases. The CDR3 protein is CATSRPTGILQPQHF. CDR3 coding DNA: TGTGCCACCAGCAGGCCGACAGGGATCCTCCAGCCCCAGCATTTT.

Sample share makes this clonotype medium-sized. CDR3 protein: CASSQPRTGQNTGELFF. The CDR3 DNA reads as TGTGCCAGCAGCCAACCCCGGACAGGGCAAAACACCGGGGAGCTGTTTTTT. The V gene is TRBV14, the J gene TRBJ2-2, with TRBD1 matching over 8 bases. CDR3 length: 17 amino acids. The J segment lost 2 bases and the V segment lost 2 bases, leaving 7 bases of the junction unmatched. Per the germline V gene, CDR1 is SGHDN and CDR2 is FVKESK.

Comment on this clonotype: A clone one base away is much larger, so this may be a read error. The chain carries TRBV7-9 and TRBJ2-1, with 9 bases matching TRBD2. From germline, CDR1 is SEHNR and CDR2 FQNEAQ (reference sequence). The CDR3 runs to 17 residues. The ends lost 5 bases at V and 4 bases at J; junction bases unmatched: 12. CDR3 protein: CASSPRTSEHSYNEQFF. The CDR3 nucleotides are TGTGCCAGCAGCCCACGGACTAGCGAGCATTCATACAATGAGCAGTTCTTC.

This clonotype is termed large. This chain connects TRBV7-3 to TRBJ2-7, with 9 nucleotides matching TRBD1. Germline V lookup: CDR1 SGHTA, CDR2 FQGTGA. J gave up 12 bases and V 0 bases, and 6 bases lay outside the gene matches. The length of the CDR3 is 13 residues. This chain's CDR3 is CASSLTGTGFRYF. CDR3 coding DNA: TGTGCCAGCAGCTTAACCGGGACAGGGTTTCGGTACTTC.

This clonotype is judged large. The chain couples TRBV7-3 to TRBJ2-2, with unresolved D. Trimming took off 1 base at V and 6 bases at J, with 6 bases between the two ends. Germline lookup yields CDR1 SGHTA and CDR2 FQGTGA. This CDR3 has 13 amino acids. CDR3 bases: TGTGCCAGCAGCTTAAGTACAGCCGGGGAGCTGTTTTTT. Translated: CASSLSTAGELFF.

Sample share makes this clonotype large. The V and J genes are TRBV7-9 and TRBJ1-4, with D maybe TRBD1 (5 bases). CDR1 is SEHNR, CDR2 FQNEAQ, per germline (reference sequence). The V end was cut by 4 bases, the J end by 0 bases, with 6 bases between. The CDR3 length is 14 residues. Written as DNA, the CDR3 is TGTGCCAGCAGCTCCAGGGCAACTAATGAAAAACTGTTTTTT. Translated: CASSSRATNEKLFF. The entire variable domain, with the rest obtained from reference TRBV7-9 and TRBJ1-4, is as follows: DTGVSQNPRHKITKRGQNVTFRCDPISEHNRLYWYRQTLGQGPEFLTYFQNEAQLEKSRLLSDRFSAERPKGSFSTLEIQRTEQGDSAMYLCASSSRATNEKLFFGSGTQLSVL.

This clonotype is large (0.1 to 1%) in the sample. The chain recombines TRBV5-1 with TRBJ2-1, with D maybe TRBD1 (5 bases). V gave up 8 bases and J gave up 0 bases, with 12 bases separating them. Per the germline V gene, CDR1 is SGHRS and CDR2 is YFSETQ. The CDR3 consists of 14 residues. The CDR3 region has the DNA TGCGCCAGTGGTCAGGGAAGCTCCTACAATGAGCAGTTCTTC. It encodes CASGQGSSYNEQFF.

Note on this clonotype: A much more abundant neighbour one base away suggests this may be a read error. V gene TRBV5-1 combines with J gene TRBJ2-7, with D possibly matching TRBD1 (7 bases). Germline values: CDR1 SGHRS, CDR2 YFSETQ. The CDR3 loop spans 14 amino acids. The CDR3 here is CTSSSRGVTYEQYF. The CDR3 bases are TGCACCAGCAGCTCCAGGGGGGTAACCTACGAGCAGTACTTC.

By its share, this clonotype is large. V gene TRBV5-1 combines with J gene TRBJ2-1; no firm D call. The germline V gene has CDR1 SGHRS and CDR2 YFSETQ. With 0 bases removed from V and 5 bases from J, the gap between germline ends came to 3 bases. The length of the CDR3 is 12 residues. The CDR3 DNA is TGCGCCAGCAGCTTGGGACACAATGAGCAGTTCTTC. It translates to CASSLGHNEQFF.

This clonotype has a single count. The chain has TRBV12-3 or TRBV12-4 and TRBJ2-7, with 9 bases identical to TRBD1. The CDR3 runs to 15 residues. V shed 3 bases and J 4 bases; nucleotides not matched to a gene: 7. CDR3 loop: CASSLLTGGKYEQYF. CDR3 DNA sequence: TGTGCCAGCAGTTTGTTAACAGGGGGCAAGTACGAGCAGTACTTC.

By share of the sample, this clonotype is large. The V and J genes are TRBV13 and TRBJ2-3; 8 positions match TRBD2. The junction had 9 bases not matched to a gene; V was cut back by 7 bases and J by 6 bases. CDR1 PRHDT and CDR2 FYEKMQ come from the germline V gene (reference sequence). This CDR3 has 14 residues. CDR3 DNA sequence: TGTGCCAGCACCCCCCGGCGGGGGGCGGATACGCAGTATTTT. Translated, it gives CASTPRRGADTQYF.

This clonotype was detected only a few times. This sequence joins TRBV7-3 and TRBJ2-6; tentative D call: TRBD2 (5 bases). The V and J ends lost 2 bases and 4 bases respectively, with 12 bases between them. Germline CDR1 and CDR2: SGHTA and FQGTGA. This CDR3 has 16 residues. For the CDR3, the DNA is TGTGCCAGCAGCTTATATCCGGGGTCCGGGGCCAACGTCCTGACTTTC. Its translation is CASSLYPGSGANVLTF.

The rearrangement joins TRBV10-3 to TRBJ1-1; no reliable D call. V was clipped by 4 bases and J by 8 bases, with 20 bases between them. This CDR3 region has 15 residues. Germline V gene lookup returns CDR1 ENHRY and CDR2 SYGVKD. The CDR3 coding sequence is TGTGCCATCAGTGTCGGTAGCAACCCTACCGAGGAAGCTTTCTTT. Its protein product is CAISVGSNPTEEAFF.

The chain has TRBV5-1 and TRBJ2-1; 8 nucleotides align to TRBD2. This CDR3 region has 15 residues. Germline CDR1 and CDR2: SGHRS and YFSETQ. The V gene end was trimmed by 4 bases and the J gene end by 5 bases; junction bases not matched to a gene: 8. CDR3 in DNA: TGCGCCAGCAGCCGCAGCGGGAGAAAGCACAATGAGCAGTTCTTC. Translating gives CASSRSGRKHNEQFF.

The rearrangement joins TRBV7-3 to TRBJ2-2; D is uncertain. This CDR3 has 13 residues. Germline CDR1 SGHTA, CDR2 FQGTGA. With 5 bases removed from V and 5 bases from J, the gap between germline ends came to 9 bases. The CDR3 protein is CASSAPTTGELFF. CDR3 bases: TGTGCCAGCAGCGCGCCTACTACCGGGGAGCTGTTTTTT.

This clonotype occurred a few times. The chain uses TRBV18 and TRBJ2-5; no reliable D call. With 0 bases removed from V and 5 bases from J, the gap between germline ends came to 7 bases. Germline assignment: CDR1 KGHSH and CDR2 LQKENI. This CDR3 has 13 amino acids. CDR3 nucleotides: TGTGCCAGCTCACCACCGACTCGGGAGACCCAGTACTTC. It encodes CASSPPTRETQYF.

The chain carries TRBV7-9 and TRBJ1-5; D is unclear. The V end lost 1 base, the J end lost 10 bases, and 8 bases lay between the germline ends. The CDR3 is made up of 12 amino acids. Germline CDR1 is SEHNR and CDR2 is FQNEAQ (reference sequence). This CDR3 reads CASSLDSSPQHF. CDR3 DNA sequence: TGTGCCAGCAGCTTAGACAGCAGCCCCCAGCATTTT.

V usage is TRBV5-1 and J usage is TRBJ1-1, with D possibly TRBD1 on 6 matching bases. Trimming took off 2 bases at V and 5 bases at J, with 10 bases between the two ends. Germline loops: CDR1 SGHRS, CDR2 YFSETQ. There are 13 residues in the CDR3. CDR3 loop: CASSFTGSTEAFF. CDR3 coding DNA: TGCGCCAGCAGCTTCACAGGGTCGACTGAAGCTTTCTTT.

The rearrangement links TRBV6-2 or TRBV6-3 to TRBJ2-5; D may be TRBD1 or TRBD2 (5 bases each). Germline V gene lookup returns CDR1 MNHEY and CDR2 SVGEGT. The CDR3 runs to 15 residues. V lost 6 bases to trimming and J lost 3 bases, with 17 bases between them. The CDR3 nucleotides are TGTGCCAGCAGCCCTAGGGGAGCGGTAAAAGAGACCCAGTACTTC. It codes for CASSPRGAVKETQYF.

This clonotype is labeled as medium-sized. The chain joins TRBV11-1 to TRBJ2-2, with unresolved D. This CDR3 region has 15 residues. Germline CDR1 is SGHAT and CDR2 is FQDESV (reference sequence). Trimming stripped 2 bases from V and 5 bases from J, with 12 bases between. The CDR3 reads CASSLHPGVTGELFF. CDR3 nucleotide sequence: TGTGCCAGCAGCTTACATCCAGGTGTGACCGGGGAGCTGTTTTTT.

The chain uses TRBV5-1 and TRBJ1-2, with TRBD1 as a possible D gene (5 bases). Trimming stripped 4 bases from V and 7 bases from J, with 17 bases between. Germline CDR1 reads SGHRS; CDR2 reads YFSETQ. The CDR3 sequence is 14 residues long. In DNA form, the CDR3 reads TGCGCCAGCAGCCTAGGGGACGGGTCGTTTGGCTACACCTTC. This encodes CASSLGDGSFGYTF.

The table lists this clonotype with a few counts. The rearrangement links TRBV5-1 to TRBJ2-1; D may correspond to TRBD1 or TRBD2 (5 bases each). Germline V gene lookup returns CDR1 SGHRS and CDR2 YFSETQ. The CDR3 is 15 amino acids. The V end lost 0 bases, the J end lost 4 bases, and 11 bases lay between the germline ends. CDR3: CASSLDSRGYNEQFF. As DNA, the CDR3 is TGCGCCAGCAGCTTGGATTCGAGGGGTTACAATGAGCAGTTCTTC.

A note on this clonotype: A read error is possible here, since a much larger clone lies one base away. The chain joins TRBV5-1 to TRBJ1-4; no clear D gene. Trimming took 5 bases from V and 5 from J, leaving 10 bases between them. Germline CDR1 is SGHRS and CDR2 is YFSETQ. The CDR3 has 13 residues. In DNA form, the CDR3 reads TGCGCCAGCAGAGGCTCCCAAAATGAAAAACTGTTTTTT. It specifies CASRGSQNEKLFF.

The chain links TRBV7-3 to TRBJ2-1; D might be TRBD2 (5 bases). The CDR3 has 15 residues. The germline V gene encodes CDR1 SGHTA and CDR2 FQGTGA. The V end lost 1 base, the J end lost 5 bases, and 12 bases lay between the germline ends. CDR3 amino acids: CASSLIGAVNNEQFF. The CDR3 region has the DNA TGTGCCAGCAGCTTAATTGGAGCGGTGAACAATGAGCAGTTCTTC.

To note about this clonotype: At one boundary the junction diverges from the germline segment, which might be a read error. This chain uses TRBV7-3 with TRBJ2-3; 9 bases agree with TRBD2. The CDR3 runs 15 residues. Per the germline V gene, CDR1 is SGHTA and CDR2 is FQGTGA. CDR3 in amino acids: CASSVQAGGTYTQYF. For the CDR3, the DNA is TGTGCCAGCAGCGTTCAAGCGGGAGGCACATATACGCAGTATTTT. The full variable domain, completed using reference TRBV7-3 and TRBJ2-3, is GAGVSQTPSNKVTEKGKYVELRCDPISGHTALYWYRQSLGQGPEFLIYFQGTGAADDSGLPNDRFFAVRPEGSVSTLKIQRTERGDSAVYLCASSVQAGGTYTQYFGPGTRLTVL.

The V gene is TRBV7-6, the J gene TRBJ1-4; TRBD1 matches at 11 bases. CDR3 length equals 14 residues. Germline V lookup: CDR1 SGHVS, CDR2 FNYEAQ. Trimming at V came to 4 bases and at J to 7 bases, leaving 2 bases not matched to a gene. Written as DNA, the CDR3 is TGTGCCAGCAGCTCCGGGACAGGGGGTGAAAAACTGTTTTTT. The encoded protein is CASSSGTGGEKLFF.

Within the sample, this clonotype is medium-sized. The chain is built from TRBV5-1 and TRBJ2-5; TRBD1 matches at 11 bases. The CDR3 loop spans 16 amino acids. CDR1 is SGHRS, CDR2 YFSETQ, per germline. V lost 4 bases to trimming and J lost 0 bases; unmatched junction nucleotides: 5. CDR3 residues: CASSHRDRGYQETQYF. CDR3 in DNA: TGCGCCAGCAGCCATCGGGACAGGGGGTACCAAGAGACCCAGTACTTC.

This clonotype has just a few counts. The chain couples TRBV5-6 to TRBJ2-3; D gene uncertain. The CDR3 consists of 16 residues. Per the germline V gene, CDR1 is SGHDT and CDR2 is YYEEEE. V shed 0 bases and J shed 0 bases, with 11 bases lying between them. The CDR3 spells CASSLARLTSTDTQYF. In DNA, the CDR3 is TGTGCCAGCAGCTTGGCTAGACTTACTAGCACAGATACGCAGTATTTT.